The entry below describes one TCR beta chain. The data stem from a study of T cell responses to AZD1222 COVID-19 vaccine. Looked up from germline, CDR1 is LNHDA and CDR2 is SQIVND (reference sequence). This CDR3 is built from 14 residues. With 3 bases removed from V and 7 bases from J, the gap between germline ends came to 15 bases. TCRdb's copy holds only in-frame clones and misses some; the assay was immunoSEQ multiplex PCR. The sample yields about 49,000 clones, approximately 79% seen once. The chain employs TRBV19 and TRBJ2-5, with a possible D match to TRBD2 (6 bases). Sequenced here: peripheral blood, sampled on day 0 of MenACWY control vaccination. The receptor's source is an adult in good health. The CDR3 DNA follows: TGTGCCAGTAGTATGACGGGGGAAGGGGTGACCCAGTACTTC. Protein product: CASSMTGEGVTQYF.